The subject of this entry is one T cell receptor beta chain. Methods used by the authors: Estimated nucleated cell counts came from reference gene primer amplification. TCRdb's table, derived via immunoSEQ multiplex PCR, lists solely in-frame clones and lacks some. V and J calls and clone size follow that table, whereas D and trimming were derived from the DNA. The top ten clones hold around 0.62% of a sample with 160,000 or so clones, 80% of them seen once. The data stem from a study of blood T cell repertoires in COVID-19. Study at large: Whether acute or convalescent, the COVID-19 samples came from the United States, Italy and Spain. PBMCs, B-cell-depleted T cells, or T cells provided the cDNA or gDNA that made up the material.

From germline, CDR1 is SNHLY and CDR2 FYNNEI. The CDR3 sequence is 11 residues long. The V and J ends lost 6 bases and 7 bases respectively, with 6 bases between them. This chain links TRBV2 with TRBJ1-4; unclear D gene. The sequence came from a man aged 55 to 70 with acute or convalescent COVID-19. Sequenced: peripheral blood. CDR3 sequence: CASSTGEKLFF. The CDR3 bases are TGTGCCAGCAGCACGGGTGAAAAACTGTTTTTT.